These 16 T cell receptor beta chains were sequenced from one sample in a study of T cells in Graves' hyperthyroidism and ophthalmopathy. RNA transcripts provided the source from which TCR beta CDR3 regions were amplified. First-round RT-PCR targeting the TCR CDR3 was performed with the HTBI primer set. TCRdb re-called the multiplex PCR reads with MiXCR, one entry per CDR3 protein. The table shows under 550,000 distinct CDR3 sequences, with less than 20% occurring only once. The sample taken for sequencing was blood. The receptors shown here come from a middle-aged man with Graves' ophthalmopathy.

This clonotype was found a few times. A read error may explain this, as a much larger clone is one base away. The chain links TRBV5-1 to TRBJ1-1, with D hard to call. The CDR3 length is 14 residues. Per the germline V gene, CDR1 is SGHRS and CDR2 is YFSETQ. Trimming took 2 bases from V and 3 from J, leaving 11 bases between them. The DNA of the CDR3 is TGCGCCAGCAGCTTAGGACCCACGGACACTGAAGCTTTCTTT. This gives the protein CASSLGPTDTEAFF.

The rearrangement uses TRBV7-9 and TRBJ1-6; maybe TRBD1 (6 bases). This CDR3 comprises 13 residues. Trimming cost V 2 bases and J 16 bases, with 15 bases left between them. CDR1 SEHNR and CDR2 FQNEAQ come from the germline V gene (reference sequence). CDR3 bases: TGTGCCAGCAGCTTAACGGCAGGGGCCTATCTCCACTTT. The encoded protein is CASSLTAGAYLHF. The whole variable domain, filled in from reference TRBV7-9 and TRBJ1-6, reads DTGVSQNPRHKITKRGQNVTFRCDPISEHNRLYWYRQTLGQGPEFLTYFQNEAQLEKSRLLSDRFSAERPKGSFSTLEIQRTEQGDSAMYLCASSLTAGAYLHFGNGTRLTVT.

This sequence joins TRBV29-1 and TRBJ2-7; unclear D gene. CDR1 and CDR2 (germline): SQVTM, ANQGSEA. The CDR3 has 15 amino acids. Trimming removed 5 bases from V and 3 bases from J, with 20 bases in between. The CDR3 nucleotides are TGCAGCGTTTCCGCTAGGCCGGACGGATACTACGAGCAGTACTTC. Its translation: CSVSARPDGYYEQYF.

This clonotype has ten or more counts. The chain has TRBV18 and TRBJ1-4; D remains ambiguous. The CDR3 loop spans 14 amino acids. V was pared by 1 base and J by 4 bases, with 7 bases between. Germline CDR1 is KGHSH and CDR2 is LQKENI. The CDR3 bases are TGTGCCAGCTCACCACAGCGCGTTAATGAAAAACTGTTTTTT. It encodes CASSPQRVNEKLFF.

The V gene is TRBV6-6, the J gene TRBJ2-2, with D tentatively TRBD2 (6 bases). The germline gives CDR1 MNHNY, CDR2 SVGAGI (reference sequence). With 2 bases removed from V and 4 bases from J, the gap between germline ends came to 11 bases. The CDR3 totals 15 residues. The CDR3 nucleotides are TGTGCCAGCAGTTACGAAGGAGGGGCCACCGGGGAGCTGTTTTTT. Translating gives CASSYEGGATGELFF.

The sample holds many counts of this clonotype. This chain uses TRBV11-2 with TRBJ2-4; no clear D gene. V dropped 1 base and J dropped 0 bases, with 10 bases sitting between them. CDR1 and CDR2 from the germline V gene are SGHAT and FQNNGV. The CDR3 is 16 residues long. The CDR3 here is CASSLGVGLAKNIQYF. CDR3 sequence (DNA): TGTGCCAGCAGCTTAGGGGTAGGGCTAGCCAAAAACATTCAGTACTTC.

The chain joins TRBV28 to TRBJ2-5; D perhaps matches TRBD2 (6 bases). The germline gives CDR1 MDHEN, CDR2 SYDVKM. The germline V and J ends were trimmed by 6 bases and 2 bases, with 22 bases remaining between them. There are 17 residues in the CDR3. Here the CDR3 reads CASSSPPPGGAQETQYF. CDR3 DNA: TGTGCCAGCAGCTCCCCCCCCCCTGGCGGGGCTCAAGAGACCCAGTACTTC.

This clonotype was observed at least ten times. J is TRBJ1-1 and V is TRBV30, with D possibly being TRBD1 (6 bases). V lost 6 bases to trimming and J lost 1 base, with 18 bases between them. This CDR3 spans 15 amino acids. Germline lookup yields CDR1 GTSNPN and CDR2 SVGIG (reference sequence). Here the CDR3 DNA reads TGTGCCTGCCCTTACCGGGACACGAAGAACACTGAAGCTTTCTTT. Translation: CACPYRDTKNTEAFF.

This clonotype was counted only a few times. V gene TRBV10-3 combines with J gene TRBJ2-3, with D hard to call. V lost 6 bases and J 0 bases, leaving 16 bases between the germline ends. Germline V gene lookup returns CDR1 ENHRY and CDR2 SYGVKD. CDR3 size: 16 residues. The CDR3 DNA reads TGTGCCATCAGGTCGGTGGAACTAACGAGCACAGATACGCAGTATTTT. Encoded protein: CAIRSVELTSTDTQYF.

The chain is built from TRBV2 and TRBJ2-3; TRBD2 matches at 14 bases. Germline V gene data show CDR1 as SNHLY and CDR2 as FYNNEI. The CDR3 has 17 amino acids. V shed 5 bases and J 4 bases; nucleotides not matched to a gene: 8. The CDR3 sequence: CASSLTSGGGRPDTQYF. As DNA, the CDR3 is TGTGCCAGCAGTTTGACTAGCGGGGGGGGGCGTCCAGATACGCAGTATTTT.

This rearrangement joins TRBV6-2 or TRBV6-3 to TRBJ2-3, with 11 nucleotides matching TRBD2. Trimming at V came to 6 bases and at J to 5 bases, leaving 10 bases not matched to a gene. This CDR3 is built from 16 residues. Germline V CDR1 and CDR2: MNHEY, SVGEGT. The CDR3 is CASRPPGTSGGDTQYF. The DNA of the CDR3 is TGTGCCAGCAGACCACCGGGGACTAGCGGAGGAGATACGCAGTATTTT.

The chain recombines TRBV5-4 with TRBJ2-7; D is possibly TRBD2 (6 bases). CDR1 is SGHNT, CDR2 YYREEE, per germline (reference sequence). The CDR3 runs 15 residues. V dropped 4 bases and J dropped 5 bases, with 19 bases sitting between them. CDR3 amino acids: CASSGGLAPGDEQYF. DNA for the CDR3: TGTGCCAGCAGCGGCGGACTGGCCCCGGGGGACGAGCAGTACTTC. Using reference TRBV5-4 and TRBJ2-7 for the parts outside the CDR3, the full variable domain is ETGVTQSPTHLIKTRGQQVTLRCSSQSGHNTVSWYQQALGQGPQFIFQYYREEENGRGNFPPRFSGLQFPNYSSELNVNALELDDSALYLCASSGGLAPGDEQYFGPGTRLTVT.

A few counts support this clonotype. The V and J genes are TRBV4-2 and TRBJ2-1; 11 nucleotides align to TRBD2. The CDR3 loop spans 17 amino acids. Germline V gene lookup returns CDR1 LGHNA and CDR2 YNFKEQ. The V segment lost 0 bases and the J segment 7 bases; nucleotides outside the gene matches: 8. The CDR3, as DNA: TGTGCCAGCAGCCAAGATCAGCTAGCGGGAGGAGGGAATGAGCAGTTCTTC. It yields the protein CASSQDQLAGGGNEQFF.

This clonotype was detected many times. This chain connects TRBV5-5 to TRBJ2-3, with 13 bases matching TRBD2. V shed 0 bases, J shed 2 bases, and the junction held 9 bases outside the gene matches. CDR1 is SGHKS and CDR2 is YYEKEE in the germline V gene (reference sequence). This CDR3 is built from 19 residues. This CDR3 is CASSLGLAGGSSFTDTQYF. CDR3 coding DNA: TGTGCCAGCAGCTTGGGACTAGCGGGGGGAAGCTCTTTCACAGATACGCAGTATTTT.

This clonotype has ten or more counts. V usage is TRBV7-9 and J usage is TRBJ2-3; the match to TRBD2 covers 7 bases. CDR1 SEHNR and CDR2 FQNEAQ come from the germline V gene (reference sequence). The junction had 12 bases not matched to a gene; V was cut back by 5 bases and J by 1 base. This CDR3 spans 17 amino acids. CDR3 residues: CASSHLRSGIRTDTQYF. The CDR3 DNA follows: TGTGCCAGCAGCCACCTGAGGAGCGGGATCCGCACAGATACGCAGTATTTT.

V and J are TRBV2 and TRBJ2-1; 9 bases match TRBD1. Looked up from germline, CDR1 is SNHLY and CDR2 is FYNNEI. Unmatched junction bases numbered 8, after V lost 6 bases and J lost 14 bases. This CDR3 is 12 amino acids long. The CDR3 here is CASRGDREDKFF. The DNA of the CDR3 is TGTGCCAGCAGGGGGGACAGGGAAGATAAGTTCTTC.